The rows below give T cell receptor beta chains drawn from one sample of a study of early T cells in non-severe SARS-CoV-2 infection. From the 5' RACE reads, TCRdb called clonotypes with MiXCR, one entry per CDR3 protein. The repertoire consists of 20,000 to 25,000 distinct CDR3 sequences, with about 5% occurring once and the leading ten covering approximately 4.3%. What was sequenced was whole blood. The origin of the receptors is an adult who was a healthcare worker with PCR-confirmed SARS-CoV-2 infection or an uninfected control (not recorded which). Each CDR3 is given without its conserved first and last residue. Fields, in order: J gene, clone size, V gene, CDR3 protein. Clone size is stated in some rows and not others, as once, few, many or a class when expanded.

>TRBJ2-3|many|TRBV15
ATSRVGIGDTQY
>TRBJ2-7|many|TRBV15
ATSRDNRGVEQY
>TRBJ2-7|NA|TRBV5-1
ASSPRADSPYEQY
>TRBJ2-3|NA|TRBV7-2
ASSLAPGAADTQY
>TRBJ1-4|NA|TRBV4-1
ASSPTGEKTTNEKLF
>TRBJ2-1|few|TRBV28
ASRSRDYSYNEQF
>TRBJ2-3|many|TRBV28
ASSPYRQASTDTQY
>TRBJ2-7|NA|TRBV5-1
ASSPRTSGPYEQY
>TRBJ2-3|many|TRBV18
ASSPWSPSRADTQY
>TRBJ1-2|many|TRBV11-2
ASSLVYGNYGYT
>TRBJ1-1|many|TRBV27
ASSLTRNTEAF
>TRBJ1-2|few|TRBV15
ATSREDTANYGYT
>TRBJ1-5|many|TRBV14
ASSQCIKTTNSNQPQH
>TRBJ1-1|medium-sized|TRBV6-6
ASSYSLNTEAF
>TRBJ2-1|many|TRBV29-1
SVWFGEPTNGDEQF
>TRBJ1-1|many|TRBV12-3/TRBV12-4
ASSARGSEAF
>TRBJ1-4|few|TRBV9
ASSDGTGGTSNEKLF
>TRBJ1-2|many|TRBV5-1
ASSITGTDGYT
>TRBJ1-6|many|TRBV11-2
ASSKRLGPLSSYNSPLH
>TRBJ1-1|many|TRBV5-5
ASSMNRGGTEAF
>TRBJ2-3|few|TRBV19
ASSSSRNTDTQY
>TRBJ2-1|many|TRBV11-2
ASSRSGSYNEQF
>TRBJ1-5|medium-sized|TRBV2
ASSRYWGNQPQH
>TRBJ2-5|many|TRBV20-1
SASVPSRAPQKETQY
>TRBJ2-3|NA|TRBV6-2/TRBV6-3
ASSHAGTGGDTQY
>TRBJ2-7|many|TRBV18
ASSPEQGIHEQY
>TRBJ1-5|many|TRBV20-1
SARDGQFNQPQH
>TRBJ1-5|many|TRBV28
ASSLIVEGNQPQH
>TRBJ1-1|many|TRBV7-9
ASSLPPIAF